The 17 T cell receptor beta chains listed next were all sequenced from one sample in a study of blood T cell repertoires in COVID-19. Sequencing used immunoSEQ multiplex PCR; TCRdb keeps in-frame clones, though not all of them. This table holds fewer than 200,000 clones, 75% to 85% found once. Material: peripheral blood. Every receptor here comes from a woman at least 80 years old with COVID-19, enrolled during active disease.

The chain combines TRBV9 with TRBJ1-1; D gene ambiguous. CDR3 length: 13 residues. V lost 0 bases, J lost 7 bases, and 10 bases lay in between. CDR1 and CDR2 from the germline V gene are SGDLS and YYNGEE. The DNA for the CDR3 is TGTGCCAGCAGCGTAGCTCCGAGGGATGAAGCTTTCTTT. Its protein product is CASSVAPRDEAFF.

CDR3 amino acids: CSASGDRVNTEAFF. The CDR3 DNA reads TGCAGTGCTAGTGGGGACAGGGTGAACACTGAAGCTTTCTTT. This chain links TRBV20-1 with TRBJ1-1; 9 positions match TRBD1. Trimming cost V 3 bases and J 0 bases; bases outside gene matches: 2. Germline V gives CDR1 DFQATT, CDR2 SNEGSKA (reference sequence). This CDR3 comprises 14 residues.

The chain links TRBV27 to TRBJ2-7, with TRBD1 matching over 9 bases. V was clipped by 6 bases and J by 2 bases; unmatched bases: 11. CDR1 is MNHEY and CDR2 is SMNVEV in the germline V gene (reference sequence). CDR3 length: 16 amino acids. The CDR3, as DNA: TGTGCCAGCAGAAGAATCCGGGACAGGGTAACCTACGAGCAGTACTTC. It translates to CASRRIRDRVTYEQYF.

This rearrangement joins TRBV27 to TRBJ1-1; D might be TRBD1 (5 bases). CDR1 is MNHEY, CDR2 SMNVEV, per germline (reference sequence). The CDR3 covers 15 residues. Trimming shortened V by 3 bases and J by 7 bases, and 18 bases separated the two germline ends. The CDR3 nucleotides read TGTGCCAGCAGTTTGACCAGGGTCATTATCGGTGAAGCTTTCTTT. Residues: CASSLTRVIIGEAFF.

In its sample, this clone was seen a few times. The chain recombines TRBV29-1 with TRBJ2-1; tentative D call: TRBD1 (6 bases). The CDR3 totals 11 residues. V was trimmed by 5 bases and J by 13 bases, leaving 15 bases between them. The germline CDR1 and CDR2 sequences are SQVTM and ANQGSEA. The CDR3 spells CSVRTGTTQFF. The CDR3 region has the DNA TGCAGCGTTCGGACCGGGACAACACAGTTCTTC.

The chain links TRBV10-1 to TRBJ1-3; D unclear. Germline V gene data show CDR1 as WNHNN and CDR2 as SYGVQD (reference sequence). V was shortened by 6 bases and J by 4 bases, with 7 bases between the two germline ends. The length of the CDR3 is 12 residues. The CDR3 here is CASRAGGNTIYF. CDR3 nucleotides: TGCGCCAGCAGGGCGGGCGGAAACACCATATATTTT.

The V call is TRBV2, the J call TRBJ2-2, with 9 bases that match TRBD2. CDR1 and CDR2 (germline): SNHLY, FYNNEI. The CDR3 contains 21 residues. The V and J ends lost 4 bases and 6 bases, in that order; junction bases with no gene match: 24. CDR3 protein: CASSGTEEGGRAWIRPGELFF. The CDR3 bases are TGTGCCAGCAGTGGGACCGAGGAAGGCGGGAGGGCATGGATTAGACCCGGGGAGCTGTTTTTT.

This chain uses TRBV3-1 (or the pseudogene TRBV3-2) with TRBJ2-5, with 10 bases fitting TRBD1. Germline V gives CDR1 LGHDT, CDR2 YNNKEL (reference sequence). V was pared by 5 bases and J by 4 bases, with 10 bases of the junction left unmatched. This CDR3 has 16 amino acids. The CDR3 sequence is CASSKGDRGFRETQYF. DNA of the CDR3: TGTGCCAGCAGCAAAGGGGACAGGGGCTTTCGAGAGACCCAGTACTTC.

This clone showed up just once. This rearrangement joins TRBV7-2 to TRBJ1-2; weak D call: TRBD1 (5 bases). The germline V gene encodes CDR1 SGHTA and CDR2 FQGNSA. Trimming removed 4 bases from V and 5 bases from J, with 8 bases in between. The CDR3 sequence is 12 residues long. Written as DNA, the CDR3 is TGTGCCAGCAGCTCACGACAGTATGGCTACACCTTC. Its translation: CASSSRQYGYTF.

The V call is TRBV11-3, the J call TRBJ2-1, with 10 bases aligning to TRBD2. J was trimmed by 3 bases and V by 5 bases; bases with no gene match: 7. CDR1 is SGHNT and CDR2 is YENEEA in the germline V gene. This CDR3 spans 16 amino acids. The DNA of the CDR3 is TGTGCCAGCAGCCCACGGACTAGCGGAGACTACAATGAGCAGTTCTTC. This translates into CASSPRTSGDYNEQFF.

The chain carries TRBV19 and TRBJ2-1; 10 bases line up with TRBD1. The CDR3 has 16 amino acids. Germline CDR1 is LNHDA and CDR2 is SQIVND (reference sequence). The J segment lost 4 bases and the V segment lost 6 bases, leaving 9 bases of the junction unmatched. The CDR3 loop reads CASRPTGTGVYNEQFF. The CDR3 DNA reads TGTGCCAGTAGACCTACCGGGACAGGGGTTTACAATGAGCAGTTCTTC. The full variable domain, in which reference TRBV19 and TRBJ2-1 provide the parts outside the CDR3, is DGGITQSPKYLFRKEGQNVTLSCEQNLNHDAMYWYRQDPGQGLRLIYYSQIVNDFQKGDIAEGYSVSREKKESFPLTVTSAQKNPTAFYLCASRPTGTGVYNEQFFGPGTRLTVL.

The rearrangement joins TRBV11-2 to TRBJ2-3; 11 bases map to TRBD2. The V gene end was trimmed by 5 bases and the J gene end by 0 bases; junction bases not matched to a gene: 4. The germline V gene encodes CDR1 SGHAT and CDR2 FQNNGV. This CDR3 is built from 16 residues. The CDR3 DNA is TGTGCCAGCAGCGTGGGACTAGCGGTTAGCACAGATACGCAGTATTTT. Protein: CASSVGLAVSTDTQYF.

The rearrangement links TRBV15 to TRBJ1-1; possibly TRBD1 for D (6 bases). Deletions cut 3 bases from V and 0 bases from J, with 8 bases between. In germline, CDR1 is LNHNV, CDR2 YYDKDF (reference sequence). CDR3 length: 14 amino acids. In nucleotides, the CDR3 is TGTGCCACCAGCAGGGACAGAGTGAACACTGAAGCTTTCTTT. Translation: CATSRDRVNTEAFF.

The V gene is TRBV6-2 or TRBV6-3, the J gene TRBJ2-3; TRBD2 aligns across 11 bases. Losses at the gene ends were 6 bases for V and 6 bases for J; bases not matched to a gene: 2. The CDR3 runs to 13 residues. Germline-derived CDR1 and CDR2 are MNHEY and SVGEGT. In DNA form, the CDR3 reads TGTGCCAGCAGGCCTAGCGGGGGGGATACGCAGTATTTT. Translating it yields CASRPSGGDTQYF.

CDR3 protein: CASSQVPRTSGGAGFTYEQYF. Written as DNA, the CDR3 is TGTGCCAGCAGCCAAGTGCCCCGGACTAGCGGGGGGGCCGGGTTTACGTACGAGCAGTACTTC. The V and J genes are TRBV4-2 and TRBJ2-7, with 15 bases identical to TRBD2. This CDR3 has 21 amino acids. Germline lookup yields CDR1 LGHNA and CDR2 YNFKEQ. V lost 1 base, J lost 4 bases, and 17 bases stayed unmatched.

The CDR3 region is CASKSYSSGANVLTF. In DNA, the CDR3 is TGTGCCAGCAAGTCCTACAGCTCTGGGGCCAACGTCCTGACTTTC. The V and J genes are TRBV6-5 and TRBJ2-6; D is uncertain. This CDR3 comprises 15 residues. Germline V gene lookup returns CDR1 MNHEY and CDR2 SVGAGI. V was pared by 7 bases and J by 0 bases, with 10 bases between.

The chain combines TRBV13 with TRBJ1-4; unclear D gene. The germline V gene encodes CDR1 PRHDT and CDR2 FYEKMQ (reference sequence). The CDR3 is 13 amino acids. The ends were cut back, 4 bases at V and 8 bases at J, with 11 bases in the middle. In DNA, the CDR3 is TGTGCCAGCAGCTCCCTTACGGTGGAAAAACTGTTTTTT. This gives the protein CASSSLTVEKLFF. The complete variable domain, with remaining parts taken from reference TRBV13 and TRBJ1-4, reads AAGVIQSPRHLIKEKRETATLKCYPIPRHDTVYWYQQGPGQDPQFLISFYEKMQSDKGSIPDRFSAQQFSDYHSELNMSSLELGDSALYFCASSSLTVEKLFFGSGTQLSVL.